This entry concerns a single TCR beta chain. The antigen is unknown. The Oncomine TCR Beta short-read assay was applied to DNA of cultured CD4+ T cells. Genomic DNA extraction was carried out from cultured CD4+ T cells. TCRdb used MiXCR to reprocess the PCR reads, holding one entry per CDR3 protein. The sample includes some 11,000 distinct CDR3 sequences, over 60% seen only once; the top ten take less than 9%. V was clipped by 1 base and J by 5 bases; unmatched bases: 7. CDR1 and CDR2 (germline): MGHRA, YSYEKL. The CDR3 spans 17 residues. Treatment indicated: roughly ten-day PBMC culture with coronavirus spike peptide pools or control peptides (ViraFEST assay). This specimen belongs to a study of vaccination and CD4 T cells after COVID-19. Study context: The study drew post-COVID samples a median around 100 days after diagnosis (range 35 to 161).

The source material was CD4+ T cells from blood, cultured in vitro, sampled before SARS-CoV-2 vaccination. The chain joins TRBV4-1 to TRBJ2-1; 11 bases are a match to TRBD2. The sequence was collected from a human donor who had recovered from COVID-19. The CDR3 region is CASSQGLVAGGNNEQFF. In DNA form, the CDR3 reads TGCGCCAGCAGCCAAGGCCTGGTAGCGGGAGGGAACAATGAGCAGTTCTTC.